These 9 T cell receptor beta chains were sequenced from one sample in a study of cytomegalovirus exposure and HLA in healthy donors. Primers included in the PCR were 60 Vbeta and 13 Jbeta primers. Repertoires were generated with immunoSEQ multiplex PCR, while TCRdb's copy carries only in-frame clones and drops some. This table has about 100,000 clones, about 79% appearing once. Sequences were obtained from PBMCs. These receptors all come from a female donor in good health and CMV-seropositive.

For the CDR3, the DNA is TGTGCCAGCAGCAGAACAGCAGCCTACGAGCAGTACTTC. This encodes CASSRTAAYEQYF. The chain combines TRBV5-5 with TRBJ2-7; the D is unclear. Germline lookup yields CDR1 SGHKS and CDR2 YYEKEE (reference sequence). This CDR3 comprises 13 residues. V lost 4 bases, J lost 2 bases, and 10 bases lay in between.

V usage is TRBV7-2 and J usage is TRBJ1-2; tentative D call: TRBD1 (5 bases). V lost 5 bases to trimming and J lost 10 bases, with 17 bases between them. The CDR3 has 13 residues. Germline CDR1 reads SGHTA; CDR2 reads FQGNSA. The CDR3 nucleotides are TGTGCCAGCAGCCCATACGAGCGGGGGAACTACACCTTC. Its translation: CASSPYERGNYTF.

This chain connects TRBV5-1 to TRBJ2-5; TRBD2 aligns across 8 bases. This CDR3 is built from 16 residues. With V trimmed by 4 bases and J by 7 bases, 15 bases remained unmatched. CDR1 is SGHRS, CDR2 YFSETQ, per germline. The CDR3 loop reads CASSLRGAGVFGTQYF. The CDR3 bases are TGCGCCAGCAGCCTTCGAGGAGCGGGAGTGTTCGGGACCCAGTACTTC.

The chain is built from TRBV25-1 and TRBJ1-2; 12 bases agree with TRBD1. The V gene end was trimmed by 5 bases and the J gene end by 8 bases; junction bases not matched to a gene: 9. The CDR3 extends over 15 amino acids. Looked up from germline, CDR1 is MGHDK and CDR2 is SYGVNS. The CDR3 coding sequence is TGTGCCAGCAGTCCTGGGGACAGGGGGCTGCGGGGCTACACCTTC. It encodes CASSPGDRGLRGYTF.

The CDR3 DNA reads as TGTGCCAGCGGTATAGCGGGGAACAATGAGCAGTTCTTC. Its translation: CASGIAGNNEQFF. The chain carries TRBV7-9 and TRBJ2-1; the match to TRBD2 covers 8 bases. Germline CDR1 reads SEHNR; CDR2 reads FQNEAQ (reference sequence). The CDR3 runs to 13 residues. J lost 5 bases, V lost 8 bases, and 5 bases had no gene match.

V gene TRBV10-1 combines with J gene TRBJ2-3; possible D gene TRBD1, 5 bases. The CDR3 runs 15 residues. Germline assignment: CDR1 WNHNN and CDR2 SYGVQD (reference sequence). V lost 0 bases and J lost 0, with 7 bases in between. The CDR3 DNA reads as TGCGCCAGCAGTGAGTCGACAGCTAGCACAGATACGCAGTATTTT. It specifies CASSESTASTDTQYF.

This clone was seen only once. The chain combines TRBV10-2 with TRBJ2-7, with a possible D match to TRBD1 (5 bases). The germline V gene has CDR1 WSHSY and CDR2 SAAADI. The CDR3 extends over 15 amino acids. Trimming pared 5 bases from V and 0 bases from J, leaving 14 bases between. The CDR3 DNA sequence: TGCGCCAGCAGTTCCCGGACACCAGGCTCCTACGAGCAGTACTTC. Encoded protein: CASSSRTPGSYEQYF.

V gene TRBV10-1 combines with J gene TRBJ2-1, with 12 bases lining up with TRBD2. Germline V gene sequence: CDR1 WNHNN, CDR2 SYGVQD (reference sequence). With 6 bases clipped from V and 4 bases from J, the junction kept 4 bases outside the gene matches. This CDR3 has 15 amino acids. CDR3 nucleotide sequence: TGCGCCAGCAGCCCCGGACTAGCGGGATACAATGAGCAGTTCTTC. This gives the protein CASSPGLAGYNEQFF.

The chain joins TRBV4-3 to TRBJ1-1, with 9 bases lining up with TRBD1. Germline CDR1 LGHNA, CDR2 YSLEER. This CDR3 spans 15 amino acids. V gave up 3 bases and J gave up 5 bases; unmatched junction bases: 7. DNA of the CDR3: TGCGCCAGCAGCCATCTACAGGGGGCGAGGACTGAAGCTTTCTTT. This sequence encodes CASSHLQGARTEAFF.